The present TCR beta chain was sequenced within a study of post-analysis software for immune sequencing data. Findings and limits, study-wide: Diversity measured as normalized Chao1 was significantly lower in multiple sclerosis patients than in controls.

With regard to this clonotype: As yet, its antigen is unknown.

cDNA libraries for TCR beta contained unique molecular identifiers. TCRdb used MiXCR to reprocess the PCR reads, holding one entry per CDR3 protein. This sample has 750,000 to 950,000 distinct CDR3 sequences, with roughly 50% found just once. Material: blood. The clonotype originates from a girl aged 5 to 17 with multiple sclerosis.

The CDR3 sequence is CASFQSQSETQYF. CDR3 DNA sequence: TGTGCCAGCTTCCAAAGCCAGTCGGAGACCCAGTACTTC. V is TRBV18 and J is TRBJ2-5; D call uncertain. Germline CDR1 and CDR2: KGHSH and LQKENI. V lost 7 bases and J lost 5, with 14 bases in between. The CDR3 loop spans 13 amino acids.